This is a list of T cell receptor beta chains from one sample in a study of control samples from healthy donors and cancer patients. The protocol was immunoSEQ multiplex PCR, while the TCRdb copy is restricted to in-frame clones and leaves out a portion. The sample includes about 70,000 clones, 84% of them seen just once. Material: blood. These receptors originate from a man aged 50 to 59 in good health. CDR3s include the opening cysteine and the closing phenylalanine or tryptophan. D genes are given only for firm matches.

>NA|TRBV6-5|TRBJ2-5
TGTGCCAGCGGATTGGTGGGTCGGGAGACCCAGTACTTC
CASGLVGRETQYF
>TRBD1|TRBV5-1|TRBJ2-7
TGCGCCAGCAGCCCGGGACAGGGTCGTCCCTACGAGCAGTACTTC
CASSPGQGRPYEQYF
>NA|TRBV5-6|TRBJ1-1
TGTGCCAGCAGCTTGGTACAAGCTTCTGAAGCTTTCTTT
CASSLVQASEAFF
>TRBD1|TRBV2|TRBJ2-7
TGTGCCAGCAGATTGGACAGGGGATTCCACGAGCAGTACTTC
CASRLDRGFHEQYF
>NA|TRBV30|TRBJ1-5
TGTGCCTGGAGCAATCCTGGGCTCGCCACAAATCAGCCCCAGCATTTT
CAWSNPGLATNQPQHF
>TRBD1|TRBV10-3|TRBJ1-6
TGTGCCATCAGTGCTGACAGGGAGAGGTCCTCGGGCCTCCACTTT
CAISADRERSSGLHF
>NA|TRBV5-4|TRBJ1-3
TGTGCCACCGCCGACAGAGGTCCTTCTGGAAACACCATATATTTT
CATADRGPSGNTIYF
>NA|TRBV6-6|TRBJ2-5
TGTGCCAGCAGTTCTCAGATGATCGAGACCCAGTACTTC
CASSSQMIETQYF
>NA|TRBV12-3/TRBV12-4|TRBJ1-3
TGTGCCAGCAGTTTAAGCTCTGGAAACACCATATATTTT
CASSLSSGNTIYF
>TRBD1|TRBV14|TRBJ1-2
TGTGCCAGCAGCCAAGGAGATCCGCGGGACAGCCATCTCTTAAGCTATGGCTACACCTTC
CASSQGDPRDSHLLSYGYTF
>TRBD1|TRBV7-9|TRBJ1-2
TGTGCCAGCAGCCCCGGACAGGGGGTACGGTATGGCTACACCTTC
CASSPGQGVRYGYTF
>TRBD2|TRBV5-6|TRBJ2-7
TGTGCCAGCAGCAGAGGGACTAGCGGGTTCTACGAGCAGTACTTC
CASSRGTSGFYEQYF
>NA|TRBV5-5|TRBJ2-2
TGTGCCAGCAGCCGACTGCGGGGTTTGGACACCGGGGAGCTGTTTTTT
CASSRLRGLDTGELFF
>TRBD2|TRBV7-2|TRBJ2-1
TGTGCCAGCAGCTCCTCCGGGACTAGCTACAATGAGCAGTTCTTC
CASSSSGTSYNEQFF
>NA|TRBV5-6|TRBJ1-2
TGTGCCAGCAGCTTGCGGGACATATACTATGGCTACACCTTC
CASSLRDIYYGYTF
>NA|TRBV5-4|TRBJ1-1
TGTGCCAGCAGAAACGACAGGTGGAACACTGAAGCTTTCTTT
CASRNDRWNTEAFF
>TRBD1|TRBV5-6|TRBJ2-2
TGTGCCAGCAGCCTCGTCCCGGGACAGGGAAGGGTTCCCGGGGAGCTGTTTTTT
CASSLVPGQGRVPGELFF
>TRBD2|TRBV4-1|TRBJ2-7
TGCGCCAGCAGCCTCAGCCCCGGGACTAGCGGTTCCTACGAGCAGTACTTC
CASSLSPGTSGSYEQYF